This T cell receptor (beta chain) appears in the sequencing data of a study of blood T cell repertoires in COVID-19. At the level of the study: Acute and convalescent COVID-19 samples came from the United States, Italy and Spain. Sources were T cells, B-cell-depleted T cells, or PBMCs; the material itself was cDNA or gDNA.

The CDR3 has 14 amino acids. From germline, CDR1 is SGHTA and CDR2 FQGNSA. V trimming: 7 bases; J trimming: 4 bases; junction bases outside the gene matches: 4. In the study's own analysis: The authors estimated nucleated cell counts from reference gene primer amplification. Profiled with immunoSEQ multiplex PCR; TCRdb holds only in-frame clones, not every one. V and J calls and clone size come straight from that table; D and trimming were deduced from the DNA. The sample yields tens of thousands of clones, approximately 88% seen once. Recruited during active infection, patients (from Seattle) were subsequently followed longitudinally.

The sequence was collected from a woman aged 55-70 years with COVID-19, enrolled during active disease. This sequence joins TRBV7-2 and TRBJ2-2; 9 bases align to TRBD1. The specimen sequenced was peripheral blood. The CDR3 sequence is CASKTDRGTGELFF. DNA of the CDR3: TGTGCCAGCAAAACGGACAGGGGCACCGGGGAGCTGTTTTTT.